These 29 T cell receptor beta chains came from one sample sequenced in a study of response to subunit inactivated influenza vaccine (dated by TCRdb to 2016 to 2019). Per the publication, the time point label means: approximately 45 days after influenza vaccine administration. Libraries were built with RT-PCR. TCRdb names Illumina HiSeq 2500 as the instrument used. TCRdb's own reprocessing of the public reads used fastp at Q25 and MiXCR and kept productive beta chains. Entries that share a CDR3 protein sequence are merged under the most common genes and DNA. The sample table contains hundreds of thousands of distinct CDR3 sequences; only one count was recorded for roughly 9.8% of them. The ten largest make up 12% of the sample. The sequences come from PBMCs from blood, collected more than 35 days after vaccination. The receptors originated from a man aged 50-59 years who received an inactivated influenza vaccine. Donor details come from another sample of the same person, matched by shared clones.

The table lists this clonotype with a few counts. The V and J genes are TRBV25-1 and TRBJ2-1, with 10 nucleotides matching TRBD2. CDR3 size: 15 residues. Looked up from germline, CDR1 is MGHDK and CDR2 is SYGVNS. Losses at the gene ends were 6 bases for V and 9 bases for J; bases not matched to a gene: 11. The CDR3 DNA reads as TGTGCCAGCAGGGAGCGGGAGGGCCTAATCGGTGAGCAGTTCTTC. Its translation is CASREREGLIGEQFF.

CDR3 amino acids: CASSQDYGSWTQYF. The CDR3 DNA reads TGCGCCAGCAGCCAAGACTACGGAAGCTGGACCCAGTACTTC. V is TRBV4-3 and J is TRBJ2-5; no clear D gene. The ends were cut back, 0 bases at V and 7 bases at J, with 12 bases in the middle. The CDR3 sequence is 14 residues long. Germline V gene lookup returns CDR1 LGHNA and CDR2 YSLEER.

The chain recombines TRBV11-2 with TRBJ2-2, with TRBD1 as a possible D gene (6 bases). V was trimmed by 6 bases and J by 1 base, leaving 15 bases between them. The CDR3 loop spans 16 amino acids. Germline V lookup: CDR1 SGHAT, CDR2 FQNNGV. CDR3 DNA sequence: TGTGCCAGCAGGTCCCTTAGACAGGAGAACACCGGGGAGCTGTTTTTT. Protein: CASRSLRQENTGELFF.

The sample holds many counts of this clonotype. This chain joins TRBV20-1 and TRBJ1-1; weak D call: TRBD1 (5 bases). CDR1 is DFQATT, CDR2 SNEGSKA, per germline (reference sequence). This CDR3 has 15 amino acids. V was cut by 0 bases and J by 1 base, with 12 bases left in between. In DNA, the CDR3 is TGCAGTGCTAGAGAGGGGACGGGGACGAACACTGAAGCTTTCTTT. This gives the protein CSAREGTGTNTEAFF.

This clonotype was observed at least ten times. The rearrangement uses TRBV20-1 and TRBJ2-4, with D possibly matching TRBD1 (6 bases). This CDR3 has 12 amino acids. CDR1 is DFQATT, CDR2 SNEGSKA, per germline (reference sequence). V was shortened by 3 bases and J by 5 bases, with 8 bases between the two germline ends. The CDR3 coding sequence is TGCAGTGCTAGGCAGGGGCAAAACATTCAGTACTTC. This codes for CSARQGQNIQYF.

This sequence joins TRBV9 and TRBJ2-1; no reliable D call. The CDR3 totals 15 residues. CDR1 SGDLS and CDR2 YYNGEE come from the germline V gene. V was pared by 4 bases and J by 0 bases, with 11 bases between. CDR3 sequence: CASSPGPFSYNEQFF. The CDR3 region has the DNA TGTGCCAGCAGCCCTGGGCCCTTCTCCTACAATGAGCAGTTCTTC.

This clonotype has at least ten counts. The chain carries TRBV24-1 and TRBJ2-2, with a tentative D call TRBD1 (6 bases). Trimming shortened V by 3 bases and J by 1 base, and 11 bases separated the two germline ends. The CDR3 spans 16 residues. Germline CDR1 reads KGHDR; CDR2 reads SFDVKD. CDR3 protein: CATSDPGTRNTGELFF. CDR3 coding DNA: TGTGCCACCAGTGATCCCGGGACACGGAACACCGGGGAGCTGTTTTTT.

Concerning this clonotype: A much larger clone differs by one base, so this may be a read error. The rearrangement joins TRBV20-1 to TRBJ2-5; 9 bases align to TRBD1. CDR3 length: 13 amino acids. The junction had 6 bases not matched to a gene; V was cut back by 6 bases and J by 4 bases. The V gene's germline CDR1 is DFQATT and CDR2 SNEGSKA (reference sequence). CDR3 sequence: CSAAGTGRETQYF. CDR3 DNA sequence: TGCAGTGCGGCCGGGACAGGGAGAGAGACCCAGTACTTC.

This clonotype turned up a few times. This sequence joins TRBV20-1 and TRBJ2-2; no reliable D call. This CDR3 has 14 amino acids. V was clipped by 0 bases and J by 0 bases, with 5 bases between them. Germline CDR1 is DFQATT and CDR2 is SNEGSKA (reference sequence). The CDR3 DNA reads TGCAGTGCTAGAGATTTCGCGAACACCGGGGAGCTGTTTTTT. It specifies CSARDFANTGELFF.

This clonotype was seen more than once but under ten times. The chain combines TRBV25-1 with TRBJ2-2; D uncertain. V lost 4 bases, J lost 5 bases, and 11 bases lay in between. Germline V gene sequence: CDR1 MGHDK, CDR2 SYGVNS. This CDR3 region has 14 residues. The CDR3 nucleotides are TGTGCCAGCAGTGGACTGAAGGGAACCGGGGAGCTGTTTTTT. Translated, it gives CASSGLKGTGELFF.

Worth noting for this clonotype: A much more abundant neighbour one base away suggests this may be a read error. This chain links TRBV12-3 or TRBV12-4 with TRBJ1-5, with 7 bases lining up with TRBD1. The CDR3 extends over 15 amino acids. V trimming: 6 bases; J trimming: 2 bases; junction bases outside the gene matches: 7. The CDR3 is CASRFRDRGNQPQHF. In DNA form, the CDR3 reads TGTGCCAGCAGGTTTCGCGACAGGGGCAATCAGCCCCAGCATTTT.

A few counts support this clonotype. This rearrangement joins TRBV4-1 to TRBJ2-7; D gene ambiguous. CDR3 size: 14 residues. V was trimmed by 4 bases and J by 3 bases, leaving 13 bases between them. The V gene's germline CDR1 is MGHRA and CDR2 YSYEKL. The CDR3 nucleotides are TGCGCCAGCAGCCCCGGTGGCGGTTACTACGAGCAGTACTTC. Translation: CASSPGGGYYEQYF.

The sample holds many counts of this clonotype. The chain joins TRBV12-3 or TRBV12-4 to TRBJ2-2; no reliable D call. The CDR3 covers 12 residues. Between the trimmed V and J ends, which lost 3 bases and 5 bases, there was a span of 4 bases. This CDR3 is CASSFFTGELFF. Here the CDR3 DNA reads TGTGCCAGCAGTTTTTTTACCGGGGAGCTGTTTTTT.

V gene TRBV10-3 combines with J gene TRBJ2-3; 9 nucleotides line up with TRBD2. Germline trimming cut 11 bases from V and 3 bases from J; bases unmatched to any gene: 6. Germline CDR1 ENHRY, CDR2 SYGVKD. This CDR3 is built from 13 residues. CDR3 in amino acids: CAAGGGQTDTQYF. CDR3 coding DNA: TGTGCCGCGGGGGGGGGACAAACAGATACGCAGTATTTT.

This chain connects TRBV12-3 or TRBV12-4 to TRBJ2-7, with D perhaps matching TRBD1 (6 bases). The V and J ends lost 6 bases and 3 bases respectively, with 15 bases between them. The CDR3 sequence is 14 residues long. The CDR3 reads CASSIRTADYEQYF. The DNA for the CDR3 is TGTGCCAGCAGCATAAGGACAGCTGACTACGAGCAGTACTTC.

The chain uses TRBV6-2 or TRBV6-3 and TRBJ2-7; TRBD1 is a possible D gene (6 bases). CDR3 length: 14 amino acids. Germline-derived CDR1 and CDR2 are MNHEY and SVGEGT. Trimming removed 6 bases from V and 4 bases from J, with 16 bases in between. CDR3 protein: CASRNQGSGYEQYF. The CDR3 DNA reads TGTGCCAGCAGGAACCAGGGGAGTGGTTACGAGCAGTACTTC.

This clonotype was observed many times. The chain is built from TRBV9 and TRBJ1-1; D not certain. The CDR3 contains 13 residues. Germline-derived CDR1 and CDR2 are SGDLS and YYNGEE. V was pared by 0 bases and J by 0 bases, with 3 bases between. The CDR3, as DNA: TGTGCCAGCAGCGTAGCTATGAACACTGAAGCTTTCTTT. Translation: CASSVAMNTEAFF.

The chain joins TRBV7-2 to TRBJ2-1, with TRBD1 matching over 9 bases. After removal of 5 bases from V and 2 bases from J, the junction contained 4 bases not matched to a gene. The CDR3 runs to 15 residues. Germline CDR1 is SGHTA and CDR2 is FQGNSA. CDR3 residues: CASSDGTGTYNEQFF. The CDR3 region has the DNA TGTGCCAGCAGCGACGGGACAGGGACCTACAATGAGCAGTTCTTC.

CDR3 loop: CASSLLDLTQYF. The CDR3 DNA is TGTGCCAGCAGCTTACTGGATCTGACCCAGTACTTC. The genes are TRBV7-2 and TRBJ2-5; no reliable D call. V was clipped by 2 bases and J by 7 bases, with 8 bases between them. The CDR3 length is 12 residues. Looked up from germline, CDR1 is SGHTA and CDR2 is FQGNSA.

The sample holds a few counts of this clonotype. This chain's CDR3 is CASSDPRTSSEQYF. CDR3 in DNA: TGTGCCAGCAGCGACCCCCGGACTAGCTCCGAGCAGTACTTC. The chain employs TRBV7-9 and TRBJ2-7; 8 bases are a match to TRBD2. The CDR3 is made up of 14 amino acids. The V gene end was trimmed by 5 bases and the J gene end by 6 bases; junction bases not matched to a gene: 9. Germline V gene sequence: CDR1 SEHNR, CDR2 FQNEAQ (reference sequence).

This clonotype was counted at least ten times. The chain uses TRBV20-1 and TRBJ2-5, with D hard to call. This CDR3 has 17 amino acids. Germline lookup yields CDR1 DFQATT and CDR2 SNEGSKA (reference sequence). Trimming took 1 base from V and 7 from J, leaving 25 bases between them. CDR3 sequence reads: CSARATLYMSPVGTQYF. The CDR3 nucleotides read TGCAGTGCTAGAGCCACCCTGTACATGAGCCCCGTCGGGACCCAGTACTTC.

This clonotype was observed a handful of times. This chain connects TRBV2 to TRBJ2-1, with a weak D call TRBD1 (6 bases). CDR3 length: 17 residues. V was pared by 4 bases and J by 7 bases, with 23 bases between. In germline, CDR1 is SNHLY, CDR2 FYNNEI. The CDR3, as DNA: TGTGCCAGCAGTGGCTTCGGGACAAACACACATTGGAATGAGCAGTTCTTC. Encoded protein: CASSGFGTNTHWNEQFF.

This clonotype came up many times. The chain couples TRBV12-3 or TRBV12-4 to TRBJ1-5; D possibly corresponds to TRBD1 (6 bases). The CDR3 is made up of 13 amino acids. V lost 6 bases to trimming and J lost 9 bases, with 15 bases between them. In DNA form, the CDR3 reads TGTGCCAGCAGCAAGGACAGTACGGGGCCCCAGCATTTT. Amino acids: CASSKDSTGPQHF.

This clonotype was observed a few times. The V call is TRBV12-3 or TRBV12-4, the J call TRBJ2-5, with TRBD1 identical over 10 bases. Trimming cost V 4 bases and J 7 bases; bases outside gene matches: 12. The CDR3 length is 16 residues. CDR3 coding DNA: TGTGCCAGCAGTTACCGACAGGGGGCTAAGAGGGGGACCCAGTACTTC. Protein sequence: CASSYRQGAKRGTQYF.

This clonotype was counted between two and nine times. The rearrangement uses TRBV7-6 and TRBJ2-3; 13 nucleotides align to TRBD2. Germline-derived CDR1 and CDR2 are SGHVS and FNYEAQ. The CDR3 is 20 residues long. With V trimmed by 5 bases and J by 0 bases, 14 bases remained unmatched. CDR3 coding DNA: TGTGCCAGCAGCCTACCTCCGGGACTAGCGGGGATCCCTAGCACAGATACGCAGTATTTT. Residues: CASSLPPGLAGIPSTDTQYF. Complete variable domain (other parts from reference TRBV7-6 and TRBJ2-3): GAGVSQSPRYKVTKRGQDVALRCDPISGHVSLYWYRQALGQGPEFLTYFNYEAQQDKSGLPNDRFSAERPEGSISTLTIQRTEQRDSAMYRCASSLPPGLAGIPSTDTQYFGPGTRLTVL.

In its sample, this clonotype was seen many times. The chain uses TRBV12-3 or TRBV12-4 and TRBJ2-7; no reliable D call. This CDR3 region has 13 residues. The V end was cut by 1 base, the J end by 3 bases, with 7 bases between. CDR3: CASSLGSNYEQYF. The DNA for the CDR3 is TGTGCCAGCAGTTTAGGTTCTAACTACGAGCAGTACTTC.

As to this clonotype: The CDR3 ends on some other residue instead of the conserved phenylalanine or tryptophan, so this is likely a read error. CDR3 loop: CASSPTGGMGYEQFL. The CDR3 DNA sequence: TGTGCCAGCAGCCCGACAGGGGGCATGGGCTATGAGCAGTTCTTA. The chain links TRBV3-1 to TRBJ2-1; 10 bases map to TRBD1. V dropped 4 bases and J dropped 8; count of bases not matched to a gene: 8. Germline V gives CDR1 LGHDT, CDR2 YNNKEL (reference sequence). The CDR3 runs 15 residues.

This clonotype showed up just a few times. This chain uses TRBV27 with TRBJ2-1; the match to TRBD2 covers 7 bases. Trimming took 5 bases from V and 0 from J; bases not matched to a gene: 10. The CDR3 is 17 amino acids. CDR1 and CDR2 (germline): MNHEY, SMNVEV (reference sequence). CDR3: CASSPFPGGSSYNEQFF. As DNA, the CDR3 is TGTGCCAGCAGTCCCTTCCCTGGCGGGAGCTCCTACAATGAGCAGTTCTTC.

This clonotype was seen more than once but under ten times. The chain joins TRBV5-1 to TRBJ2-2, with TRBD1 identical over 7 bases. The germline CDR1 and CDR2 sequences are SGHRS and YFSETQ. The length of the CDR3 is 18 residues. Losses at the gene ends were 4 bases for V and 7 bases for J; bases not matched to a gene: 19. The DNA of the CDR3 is TGCGCCAGCAGCCATCAGTTTGGGACAGTGGTGTTGAGCGGGGAGCTGTTTTTT. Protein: CASSHQFGTVVLSGELFF.